This T cell receptor beta chain emerged from a study of blood T cell repertoires in COVID-19. Study as a whole: Italy, Spain and the United States were the sources of the convalescent and acute COVID-19 samples. T cells, B-cell-depleted T cells, or PBMCs provided the cDNA or gDNA that served as material.

The CDR3 is made up of 15 amino acids. The V gene's germline CDR1 is LNHNV and CDR2 YYDKDF (reference sequence). V gave up 5 bases and J gave up 2 bases, with 15 bases separating them. Source study methods: Reference gene primer amplification gave estimated nucleated cell counts. TCRdb keeps only in-frame clones here, not all; method: immunoSEQ multiplex PCR. Clone size and the V and J calls come from that table; the DNA yielded D and trimming. In the table there are hundreds of thousands of clones, about 85% of which are singletons. The J gene is TRBJ1-1, the V gene TRBV15, with D tentatively TRBD1 (6 bases). The sample was peripheral blood. The receptor's source is a woman between 45 and 65 years old with active or convalescent COVID-19. DNA of the CDR3: TGTGCCACCAGCCCTTGGACAGTAGGAAACACTGAAGCTTTCTTT. This sequence encodes CATSPWTVGNTEAFF. The complete variable domain, with remaining parts taken from reference TRBV15 and TRBJ1-1, reads DAMVIQNPRYQVTQFGKPVTLSCSQTLNHNVMYWYQQKSSQAPKLLFHYYDKDFNNEADTPDNFQSRRPNTSFCFLDIRSPGLGDTAMYLCATSPWTVGNTEAFFGQGTRLTVV.